This entry lists 21 T cell receptor beta chains sequenced from one sample in a study of tumor and adjacent non-tumor tissue in lung cancer. Three rounds of nested PCR, following a modified ARM-PCR protocol, produced the TCRbeta library. TCRdb independently ran MiXCR on the multiplex PCR reads; one entry per CDR3 protein. The sample carries about 90,000 distinct CDR3 sequences, about 66% recorded once. RNA was extracted from bulk tissue without any cell sorting. Sequenced material: lung tumor tissue. The receptors originated from a man aged 65 to 79 with non-small cell lung cancer.

V is TRBV28 and J is TRBJ1-3, with 7 bases aligning to TRBD1. The CDR3 loop spans 14 amino acids. Germline CDR1 and CDR2: MDHEN and SYDVKM. V lost 6 bases to trimming and J lost 4 bases; unmatched junction nucleotides: 6. CDR3: CASRIPGQGNTIYF. The CDR3 bases are TGTGCCAGCAGGATCCCGGGACAGGGAAACACCATATATTTT.

The chain is built from TRBV11-2 and TRBJ2-5, with D perhaps being TRBD1 or TRBD2 (6 bases each). Germline CDR1 SGHAT, CDR2 FQNNGV. V was trimmed by 3 bases and J by 4 bases, leaving 15 bases between them. The CDR3 runs 15 residues. The CDR3: CASSFSRGRGETQYF. In DNA form, the CDR3 reads TGTGCCAGCAGCTTCAGCCGGGGGCGGGGAGAGACCCAGTACTTC.

This clonotype has more than one count but fewer than ten. A clone one base away is much larger, so this may be a read error. The chain uses TRBV29-1 and TRBJ2-3; 10 bases are a match to TRBD2. CDR3 length: 14 residues. Germline CDR1 and CDR2: SQVTM and ANQGSEA. The CDR3 coding sequence is TGCAGCGTTGGGGCTAGCGGGAGTGCAGATACGCACTATTTT. Translating gives CSVGASGSADTHYF.

This chain joins TRBV4-2 and TRBJ2-5, with 7 bases lining up with TRBD2. Germline CDR1 is LGHNA and CDR2 is YNFKEQ. The V and J ends lost 4 bases and 2 bases, in that order; junction bases with no gene match: 10. The CDR3 has 16 residues. Written as DNA, the CDR3 is TGTGCCAGCAGCCGAGGCCCGGGGGGTAGACAAGAGACCCAGTACTTC. Protein sequence: CASSRGPGGRQETQYF.

Worth noting for this clonotype: A junction end diverges from the germline sequence, so it may reflect a read error. The chain has TRBV4-1 and TRBJ2-7; TRBD1 aligns across 7 bases. The germline V gene has CDR1 MGHRA and CDR2 YSYEKL. This CDR3 contains 16 residues. CDR3 sequence reads: CATSLSPGTAIYEQYF. The CDR3 bases are TGCGCCACCAGCCTTTCTCCAGGGACAGCTATTTACGAGCAGTACTTC.

This clonotype was detected a few times. One end of the junction fails to match germline, which may point to a read error. V and J are TRBV29-1 and TRBJ2-1; 9 bases line up with TRBD1. The germline V gene encodes CDR1 SQVTM and CDR2 ANQGSEA. The CDR3 spans 14 residues. CDR3 sequence (DNA): TGTAGCGCTGATGGACAGGGGAACTACAGTGAGCAGTTCTTC. It is translated as CSADGQGNYSEQFF.

About this clonotype: It may be a read error: a sequence one base away is much more abundant. Written as DNA, the CDR3 is TGTGCCAGCAGCTTTTGGGACAAAGCCTACGACCAGTACTTC. This sequence encodes CASSFWDKAYDQYF. The chain couples TRBV5-4 to TRBJ2-7; D is possibly TRBD1 (6 bases). Germline values: CDR1 SGHNT, CDR2 YYREEE (reference sequence). CDR3 length equals 14 residues. The full variable domain, with the rest looked up from reference TRBV5-4 and TRBJ2-7, is ETGVTQSPTHLIKTRGQQVTLRCSSQSGHNTVSWYQQALGQGPQFIFQYYREEENGRGNFPPRFSGLQFPNYSSELNVNALELDDSALYLCASSFWDKAYDQYFGPGTRLTVT.

Remarks on this clonotype: Germline is not matched at one junction end, which may reflect a read error. The chain uses TRBV12-3 or TRBV12-4 and TRBJ2-3; a possible D gene is TRBD2 (5 bases). The CDR3 runs 12 residues. CDR3 sequence reads: CTGSRGADTRYF. The CDR3 nucleotides read TGTACCGGCAGTCGAGGAGCGGATACGCGGTATTTT.

This clonotype has only a few counts. The chain uses TRBV7-2 and TRBJ1-5; 7 bases match TRBD1. CDR1 and CDR2 (germline): SGHTA, FQGNSA. This CDR3 is built from 14 residues. Trimming cost V 3 bases and J 5 bases; bases outside gene matches: 4. The CDR3: CASSFQGGDQPQHF. For the CDR3, the DNA is TGTGCCAGCAGCTTTCAGGGGGGGGATCAGCCCCAGCATTTT.

Points on this clonotype: A much larger clone lies one base from this, so it may be a read error. The chain is built from TRBV20-1 and TRBJ1-5; 8 bases agree with TRBD1. CDR1 and CDR2 (germline): DFQATT, SNEGSKA (reference sequence). The V segment lost 3 bases and the J segment 6 bases; nucleotides outside the gene matches: 10. CDR3 length equals 15 residues. The CDR3 reads CSASATRTGRQPQHF. As DNA, the CDR3 is TGCAGTGCTAGCGCTACCCGGACAGGGCGTCAGCCCCAGCATTTT.

Only a few counts were recorded for this clonotype. A read error may explain this, as a much larger clone is one base away. V usage is TRBV6-5 and J usage is TRBJ2-3; unclear D gene. The CDR3 has 16 residues. The germline CDR1 and CDR2 sequences are MNHEY and SVGAGI. The germline V and J ends were trimmed by 0 bases and 6 bases, with 16 bases remaining between them. The CDR3 sequence: CASSYSKPPGPDTQYF. The CDR3 nucleotides are TGTGCCAGCAGTTACTCGAAACCCCCCGGTCCCGATACGCAGTATTTT.

The rearrangement joins TRBV5-1 to TRBJ2-3; possibly TRBD2 for D (5 bases). The ends were cut back, 3 bases at V and 1 base at J, with 9 bases in the middle. CDR1 and CDR2 from the germline V gene are SGHRS and YFSETQ. This CDR3 comprises 14 residues. The CDR3 region is CASSSTRGTDTQYF. CDR3 DNA: TGCGCCAGCAGCTCCACGAGGGGCACAGATACGCAGTATTTT.

With respect to this clonotype: An end of the junction differs from the germline gene, which may be a read error. J is TRBJ1-4 and V is TRBV7-9; a possible D gene is TRBD1 (6 bases). The V gene's germline CDR1 is SEHNR and CDR2 FQNEAQ (reference sequence). The CDR3 totals 14 residues. CDR3 protein: CVSSPTIQGEKLFF. The DNA of the CDR3 is TGTGTCAGCAGCCCCACCATACAGGGTGAAAAACTGTTTTTT.

This clonotype was counted a few times. A much larger clone is a single base away; this may be a read error. This sequence joins TRBV20-1 and TRBJ2-1; TRBD2 is a possible D gene (6 bases). The CDR3 runs 14 residues. V dropped 5 bases and J dropped 3 bases, with 14 bases sitting between them. Germline V CDR1 and CDR2: DFQATT, SNEGSKA (reference sequence). CDR3 bases: TGCAGTGCTCCGGACAAGGGAGGCTACAATGAGCAGTTCTTC. Encoded protein: CSAPDKGGYNEQFF.

Regarding this clonotype: A single base separates this from a much larger clone, so it may be a read error. The conserved phenylalanine or tryptophan normally closing the CDR3 is absent here, so this likely arose from a read error. The chain recombines TRBV7-9 with TRBJ1-2; no definite D call. CDR3 length: 14 amino acids. The V end lost 5 bases, the J end lost 7 bases, and 17 bases lay between the germline ends. Germline lookup yields CDR1 SEHNR and CDR2 FQNEAQ (reference sequence). CDR3 coding DNA: TGTGCCAGCAGCCTCAGCCCCGCCGGCGGTGGCTACACCCTC. This sequence encodes CASSLSPAGGGYTL.

The chain links TRBV12-3 or TRBV12-4 to TRBJ1-3; 7 bases line up with TRBD1. J gave up 3 bases and V 10 bases, and 21 bases lay outside the gene matches. CDR3 length equals 18 residues. CDR3 amino acids: CANRSYLAGGYYGNTIYF. CDR3 in DNA: TGTGCCAACAGATCTTACCTAGCAGGGGGTTACTATGGAAACACCATATATTTT.

The rearrangement links TRBV6-1 to TRBJ2-7; 7 positions agree with TRBD1. From germline, CDR1 is MNHNS and CDR2 SASEGT. The junction had 8 bases not matched to a gene; V was cut back by 8 bases and J by 4 bases. The CDR3 covers 13 residues. CDR3 region: CASGEGTEYEQYF. As DNA, the CDR3 is TGTGCCAGCGGCGAAGGGACAGAATACGAGCAGTACTTC.

As concerns this clonotype: One end of the junction varies from germline; a read error may be responsible. The DNA of the CDR3 is TGTGCCACCACAACTAAGCGACCGAGCTCCTACGATGAGCAATTCTTC. Protein product: CATTTKRPSSYDEQFF. The J gene is TRBJ2-1, the V gene TRBV6-5, with D hard to call. The germline V gene encodes CDR1 MNHEY and CDR2 SVGAGI. This CDR3 is built from 16 residues.

With respect to this clonotype: A junction end diverges from the germline sequence, so it may reflect a read error. This rearrangement joins TRBV11-1 to TRBJ2-6, with D unclear. The length of the CDR3 is 15 residues. The germline V gene has CDR1 SGHAT and CDR2 FQDESV (reference sequence). CDR3: CASSMCVSGPNVLTF. The CDR3 DNA reads TGTGCCAGCAGTATGTGTGTTAGTGGGCCCAACGTCCTGACTTTC.

As regards this clonotype: Possible read error: a much larger clone is one base away. The V call is TRBV28, the J call TRBJ1-5; unclear D gene. CDR1 is MDHEN and CDR2 is SYDVKM in the germline V gene. This CDR3 has 14 residues. CDR3 region: CASSPPGGDQHQHF. In nucleotides, the CDR3 is TGTGCCAGCAGTCCCCCTGGCGGTGACCAGCACCAGCATTTT.

Of note for this clonotype: No conserved phenylalanine or tryptophan ends this CDR3, so it is likely a read error. It is unclear where the CDR3 begins or ends on the DNA, so no DNA is shown, and the CDR3 is as TCRdb lists it. The chain employs TRBV11-3 and TRBJ2-5. The CDR3 length is 13 residues, termini included. The germline V gene has CDR1 SGHNT and CDR2 YENEEA. CDR3 protein: CVSSPGLGETQYL.